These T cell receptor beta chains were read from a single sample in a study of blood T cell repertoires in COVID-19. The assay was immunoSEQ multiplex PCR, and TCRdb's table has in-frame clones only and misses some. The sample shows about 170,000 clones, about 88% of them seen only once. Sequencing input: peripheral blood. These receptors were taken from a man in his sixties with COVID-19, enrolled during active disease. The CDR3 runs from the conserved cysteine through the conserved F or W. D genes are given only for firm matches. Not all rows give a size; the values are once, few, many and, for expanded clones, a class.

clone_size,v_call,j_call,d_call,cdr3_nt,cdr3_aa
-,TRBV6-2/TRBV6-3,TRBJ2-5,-,TGTGCCAGCAGTTACGAGGGAGGAATTTTAGAGACCCAGTACTTC,CASSYEGGILETQYF
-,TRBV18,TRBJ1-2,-,TGTGCCAGCTCACCACGGGCGGAGGGCTATGGCTACACCTTC,CASSPRAEGYGYTF
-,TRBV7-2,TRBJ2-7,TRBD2,TGTGCCAGCAGCTTCGGGGTTCCTAGCGGGGGGGCCGAGCAGTACTTC,CASSFGVPSGGAEQYF
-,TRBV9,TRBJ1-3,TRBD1,TGTGCCAGCAGCGTAGCCCTGGTACAGGGGAACTCTGGAAACACCATATATTTT,CASSVALVQGNSGNTIYF
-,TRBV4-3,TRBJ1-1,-,TGCGCCAGCAGCCCCAAGGGGGGGCTCAGTTTCACTGAAGCTTTCTTT,CASSPKGGLSFTEAFF
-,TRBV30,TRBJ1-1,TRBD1,TGTGCCTGGGGTCATTCGAGTACAGGGGACACTGAAGCTTTCTTT,CAWGHSSTGDTEAFF
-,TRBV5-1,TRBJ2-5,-,TGCGCCAGCAGCTTGGAAGTAGTGGAGACCCAGTACTTC,CASSLEVVETQYF
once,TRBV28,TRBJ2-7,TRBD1,TGTGCCAGCAGTTTAGTGACAGGGGGTAGGTACGAGCAGTACTTC,CASSLVTGGRYEQYF
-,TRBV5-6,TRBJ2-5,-,TGTGCCAGCAGATCCCTGGCCGAGACCCAGTACTTC,CASRSLAETQYF
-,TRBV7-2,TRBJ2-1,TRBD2,TGTGCCAGCAGCTATCGCGGGGGGTCAAACAATGAGCAGTTCTTC,CASSYRGGSNNEQFF
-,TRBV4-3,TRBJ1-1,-,TGCGCCAGCAGCCGGACACAGGAAAACACTGAAGCTTTCTTT,CASSRTQENTEAFF
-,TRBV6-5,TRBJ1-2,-,TGTGCCAGCAGACGACAGACCTATGGCTACACCTTC,CASRRQTYGYTF
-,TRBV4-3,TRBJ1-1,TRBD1,TGCGCCAGCAGCCACAGGGACAGGGGTTTCACTGAAGCTTTCTTT,CASSHRDRGFTEAFF
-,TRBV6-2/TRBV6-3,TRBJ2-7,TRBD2,TGTGCCAGCAGTGAGGAACTAGCGGGGCCCTACGAGCAGTACTTC,CASSEELAGPYEQYF
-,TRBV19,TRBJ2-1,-,TGTGCCAGTAGTATAACCGAAGAGGTGTTCTTC,CASSITEEVFF
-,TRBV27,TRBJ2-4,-,TGTGCCAGCAGTCTTACAGGGTCCAAAAACATTCAGTACTTC,CASSLTGSKNIQYF
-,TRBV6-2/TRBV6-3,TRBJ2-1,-,TGTGCCAGCAGTTACTCGTCTAGGGGTTTGGGTGAGCAGTTCTTC,CASSYSSRGLGEQFF
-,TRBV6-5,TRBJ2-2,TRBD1,TGTGCCAGCAGCCGGGACAGGGGGAACACCGGGGAGCTGTTTTTT,CASSRDRGNTGELFF
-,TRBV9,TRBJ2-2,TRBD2,TGTGCCAGCAGCGTAGCGGGACAACTAGCGGGGAACACCGGGGAGCTGTTTTTT,CASSVAGQLAGNTGELFF
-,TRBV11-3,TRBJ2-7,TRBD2,TGTGCCAGCAGCTTAGAGGGCGGGAGGAACTACGAGCAGTACTTC,CASSLEGGRNYEQYF
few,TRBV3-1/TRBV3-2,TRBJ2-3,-,TGTGCCAGCACCCCCGGGGGAGGCACTCATACGCAGTATTTT,CASTPGGGTHTQYF
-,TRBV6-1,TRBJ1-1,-,TGTGCCAGCAGTGAGCCCGGGGGGCAAGCTTTCTTT,CASSEPGGQAFF
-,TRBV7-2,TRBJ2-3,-,TGTGCCAGCAGCTCCACAACCTCGGGGGTACGCACAGATACGCAGTATTTT,CASSSTTSGVRTDTQYF
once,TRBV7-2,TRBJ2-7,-,TGTGCCAGCAGCCCGACCGGGACAAGCGTCGAGCAGTACTTC,CASSPTGTSVEQYF
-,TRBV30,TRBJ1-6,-,TGTGCCTGGACGTGGGACACCGTCCGTCCCCTCCACTTT,CAWTWDTVRPLHF
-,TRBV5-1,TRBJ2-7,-,TGCGCCAGCAGCTTGGCTGCCAGCTCCTACGAGCAGTACTTC,CASSLAASSYEQYF
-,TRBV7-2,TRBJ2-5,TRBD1,TGTGCCAGCAGCTTAGTTGCAGGGGGCATAGAGACCCAGTACTTC,CASSLVAGGIETQYF
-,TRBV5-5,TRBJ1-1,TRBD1,TGTGCCAGCAGCCAAGGGGGCGGCTACACTGAAGCTTTCTTT,CASSQGGGYTEAFF
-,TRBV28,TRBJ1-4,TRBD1,TGTGCCAGCAGCCTACAGGGGGCTTATGAAAAACTGTTTTTT,CASSLQGAYEKLFF
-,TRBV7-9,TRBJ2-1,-,TGTGCCAGCAGCGCGTCATTCGGAGGGAACAATGAGCAGTTCTTC,CASSASFGGNNEQFF
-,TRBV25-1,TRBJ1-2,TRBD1,TGTGCCAGCAGTAACTCCGGGACAGGGGACAGCTATGGCTACACCTTC,CASSNSGTGDSYGYTF
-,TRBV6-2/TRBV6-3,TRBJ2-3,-,TGTGCCAGCAGTTACTCGACGGGATCGGATACGCAGTATTTT,CASSYSTGSDTQYF
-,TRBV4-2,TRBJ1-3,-,TGTGCCAGCAGCCAAGATAGGAGGTTCTCTGGAAACACCATATATTTT,CASSQDRRFSGNTIYF
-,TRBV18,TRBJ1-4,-,TGTGCCAGCTCATTAGGACAGAATGAAAAACTGTTTTTT,CASSLGQNEKLFF
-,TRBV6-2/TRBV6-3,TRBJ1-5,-,TGTGCCAGTAACCCTTTAGAGGGATCGCAGCCCCAGCATTTT,CASNPLEGSQPQHF
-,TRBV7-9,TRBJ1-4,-,TGTGCCAGCAGCCCCCGGGCAACTAATGAAAAACTGTTTTTT,CASSPRATNEKLFF
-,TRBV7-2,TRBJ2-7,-,TGTGCCAGCAGCTCAAGGGAGCAGAGCGAGCAGTACTTC,CASSSREQSEQYF
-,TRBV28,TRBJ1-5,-,TGTGCCAGCAGTTATAGGGAGCGTGTTTCAGCCCAGCATTTT,CASSYRERVSAQHF
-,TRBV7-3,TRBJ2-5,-,TGTGCCAGCAGCACAGGACAGCAAGAGACCCAGTACTTC,CASSTGQQETQYF
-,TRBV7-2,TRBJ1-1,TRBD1,TGTGCCAGCAGCTTGGGGACAGGGGGCCCGAACACTGAAGCTTTCTTT,CASSLGTGGPNTEAFF
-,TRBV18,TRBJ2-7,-,TGTGCCAGCTCATCAAAACAGGGTTCCTCCTACGAGCAGTACTTC,CASSSKQGSSYEQYF